This TCR beta chain was captured by sequencing in a study of blood T cell repertoires in COVID-19. Study-wide background: T cells, B-cell-depleted T cells, or PBMCs provided the cDNA or gDNA that served as material.

V was clipped by 6 bases and J by 1 base; unmatched bases: 4. Germline assignment: CDR1 SQVTM and CDR2 ANQGSEA. The CDR3 spans 13 residues. The assay was immunoSEQ multiplex PCR, and TCRdb's table has in-frame clones only and misses some. The data show more than 65,000 clones, just under 80% seen once. This clonotype was obtained from a human donor in a cohort sampled during active COVID-19. Sequenced: peripheral blood. V and J are TRBV29-1 and TRBJ2-5, with TRBD1 matching 8 bases. The CDR3, as DNA: TGCAGCGTCGGACAGGGAATCCAAGAGACCCAGTACTTC. Amino acids: CSVGQGIQETQYF.